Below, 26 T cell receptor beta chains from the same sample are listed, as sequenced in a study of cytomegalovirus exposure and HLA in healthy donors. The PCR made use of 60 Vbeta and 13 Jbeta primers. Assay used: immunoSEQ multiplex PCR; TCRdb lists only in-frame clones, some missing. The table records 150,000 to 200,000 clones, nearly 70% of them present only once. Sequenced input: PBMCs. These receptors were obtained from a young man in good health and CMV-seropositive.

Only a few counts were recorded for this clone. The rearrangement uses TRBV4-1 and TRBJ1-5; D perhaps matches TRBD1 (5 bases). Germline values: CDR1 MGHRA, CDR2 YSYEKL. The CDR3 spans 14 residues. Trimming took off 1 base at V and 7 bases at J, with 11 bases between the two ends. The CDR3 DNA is TGCGCCAGCAGCCAAGGTGGACATGGGCAGCCCCAGCATTTT. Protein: CASSQGGHGQPQHF.

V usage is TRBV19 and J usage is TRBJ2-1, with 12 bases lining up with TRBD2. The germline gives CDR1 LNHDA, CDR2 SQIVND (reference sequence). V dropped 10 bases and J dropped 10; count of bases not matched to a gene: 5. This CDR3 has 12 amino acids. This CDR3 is CATRTSGNEQFF. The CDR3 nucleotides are TGTGCCACCCGGACTAGCGGGAACGAGCAGTTCTTC. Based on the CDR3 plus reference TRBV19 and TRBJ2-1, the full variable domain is DGGITQSPKYLFRKEGQNVTLSCEQNLNHDAMYWYRQDPGQGLRLIYYSQIVNDFQKGDIAEGYSVSREKKESFPLTVTSAQKNPTAFYLCATRTSGNEQFFGPGTRLTVL.

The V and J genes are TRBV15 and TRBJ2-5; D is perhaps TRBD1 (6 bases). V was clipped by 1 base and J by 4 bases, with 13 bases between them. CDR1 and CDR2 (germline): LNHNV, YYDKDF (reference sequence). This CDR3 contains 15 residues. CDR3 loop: CATSRASMDRETQYF. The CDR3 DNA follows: TGTGCCACCAGCAGAGCATCCATGGACAGAGAGACCCAGTACTTC.

The CDR3 region has the DNA TGTGCCAGCAGCTTCCGGGCCTACGAGCAGTACTTC. This encodes CASSFRAYEQYF. The chain couples TRBV5-6 to TRBJ2-7, with D unresolved. Looked up from germline, CDR1 is SGHDT and CDR2 is YYEEEE. The CDR3 runs 12 residues. Trimming cost V 2 bases and J 2 bases, with 5 bases left between them.

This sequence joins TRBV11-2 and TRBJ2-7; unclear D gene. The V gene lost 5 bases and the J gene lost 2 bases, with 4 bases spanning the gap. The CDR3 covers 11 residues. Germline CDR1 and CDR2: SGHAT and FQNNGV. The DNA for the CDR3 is TGTGCCAGCAGCGTCGCCTACGAGCAGTACTTC. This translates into CASSVAYEQYF.

This CDR3 reads CASREASGRSSPLHF. In DNA form, the CDR3 reads TGTGCCAGCAGGGAGGCGTCGGGCAGGAGTTCACCCCTCCACTTT. The chain joins TRBV11-3 to TRBJ1-6; D gene ambiguous. The germline gives CDR1 SGHNT, CDR2 YENEEA. With 6 bases removed from V and 9 bases from J, the gap between germline ends came to 18 bases. The CDR3 contains 15 residues.

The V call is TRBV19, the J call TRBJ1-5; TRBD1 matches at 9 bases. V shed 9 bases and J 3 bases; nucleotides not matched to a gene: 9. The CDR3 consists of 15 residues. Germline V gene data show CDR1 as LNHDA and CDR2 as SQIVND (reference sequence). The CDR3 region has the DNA TGTGCCAGCTCAAGACAGGGGGAGAACAATCAGCCCCAGCATTTT. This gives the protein CASSRQGENNQPQHF.

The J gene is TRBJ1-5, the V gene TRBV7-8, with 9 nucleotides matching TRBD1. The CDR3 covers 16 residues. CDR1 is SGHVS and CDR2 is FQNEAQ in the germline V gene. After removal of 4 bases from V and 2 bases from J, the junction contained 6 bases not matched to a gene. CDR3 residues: CASSSRGQGRNQPQHF. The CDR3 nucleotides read TGTGCCAGCAGCTCTAGGGGACAGGGTCGCAATCAGCCCCAGCATTTT.

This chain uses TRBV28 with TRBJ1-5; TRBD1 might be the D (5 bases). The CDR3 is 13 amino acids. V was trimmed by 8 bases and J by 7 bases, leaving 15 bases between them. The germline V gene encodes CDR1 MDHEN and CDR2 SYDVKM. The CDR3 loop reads CASGLRGGQPQHF. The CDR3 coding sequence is TGTGCCAGCGGACTAAGGGGAGGCCAGCCCCAGCATTTT.

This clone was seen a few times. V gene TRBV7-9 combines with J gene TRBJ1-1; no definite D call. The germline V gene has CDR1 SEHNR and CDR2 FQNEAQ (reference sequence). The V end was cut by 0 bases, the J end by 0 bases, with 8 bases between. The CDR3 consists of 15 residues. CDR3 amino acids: CASSLALEMNTEAFF. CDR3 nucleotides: TGTGCCAGCAGCTTAGCGCTAGAGATGAACACTGAAGCTTTCTTT.

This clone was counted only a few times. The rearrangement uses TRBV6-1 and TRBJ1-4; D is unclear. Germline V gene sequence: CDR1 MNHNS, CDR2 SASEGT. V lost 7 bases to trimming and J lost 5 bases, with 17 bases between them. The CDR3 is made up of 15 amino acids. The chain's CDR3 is CASKSGEGNNEKLFF. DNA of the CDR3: TGTGCCAGCAAGAGTGGCGAGGGAAACAATGAAAAACTGTTTTTT.

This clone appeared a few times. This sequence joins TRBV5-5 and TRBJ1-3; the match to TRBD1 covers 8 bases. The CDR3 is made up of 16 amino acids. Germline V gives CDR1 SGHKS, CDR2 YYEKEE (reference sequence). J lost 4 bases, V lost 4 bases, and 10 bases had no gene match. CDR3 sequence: CASSPTPGTGGNTIYF. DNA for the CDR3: TGTGCCAGCAGCCCGACCCCCGGGACAGGAGGAAACACCATATATTTT.

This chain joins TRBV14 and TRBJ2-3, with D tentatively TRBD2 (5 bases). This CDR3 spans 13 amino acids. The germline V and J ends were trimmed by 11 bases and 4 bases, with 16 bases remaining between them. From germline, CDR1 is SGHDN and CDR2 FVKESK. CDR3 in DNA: TGTGCCTCGAGACGGACCGGGGCAGATACGCAGTATTTT. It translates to CASRRTGADTQYF.

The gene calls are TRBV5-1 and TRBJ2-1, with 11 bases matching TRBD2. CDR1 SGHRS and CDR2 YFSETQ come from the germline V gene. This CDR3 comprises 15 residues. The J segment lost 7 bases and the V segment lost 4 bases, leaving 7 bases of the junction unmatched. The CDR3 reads CASSHTSGSGNEQFF. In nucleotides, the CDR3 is TGCGCCAGCAGCCATACTAGCGGGAGTGGGAATGAGCAGTTCTTC. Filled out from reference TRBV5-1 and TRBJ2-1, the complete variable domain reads KAGVTQTPRYLIKTRGQQVTLSCSPISGHRSVSWYQQTPGQGLQFLFEYFSETQRNKGNFPGRFSGRQFSNSRSEMNVSTLELGDSALYLCASSHTSGSGNEQFFGPGTRLTVL.

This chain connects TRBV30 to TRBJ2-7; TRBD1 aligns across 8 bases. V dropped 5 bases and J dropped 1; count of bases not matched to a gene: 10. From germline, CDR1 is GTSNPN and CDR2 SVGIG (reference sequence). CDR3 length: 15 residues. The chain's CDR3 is CAWCAGGAGSYEQYF. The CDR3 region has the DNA TGTGCCTGGTGTGCAGGGGGCGCCGGGTCCTACGAGCAGTACTTC.

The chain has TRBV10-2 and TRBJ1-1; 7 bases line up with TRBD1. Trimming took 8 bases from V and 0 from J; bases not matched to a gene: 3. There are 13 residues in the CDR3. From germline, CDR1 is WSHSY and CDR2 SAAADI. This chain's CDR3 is CASGGQMNTEAFF. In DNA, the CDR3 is TGCGCCAGCGGGGGACAGATGAACACTGAAGCTTTCTTT.

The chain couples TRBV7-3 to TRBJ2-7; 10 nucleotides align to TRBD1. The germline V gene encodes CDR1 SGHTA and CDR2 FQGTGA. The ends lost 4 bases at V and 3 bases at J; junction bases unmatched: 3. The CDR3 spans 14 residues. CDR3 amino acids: CASSYGTGDYEQYF. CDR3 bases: TGTGCCAGCAGCTATGGGACAGGGGACTACGAGCAGTACTTC.

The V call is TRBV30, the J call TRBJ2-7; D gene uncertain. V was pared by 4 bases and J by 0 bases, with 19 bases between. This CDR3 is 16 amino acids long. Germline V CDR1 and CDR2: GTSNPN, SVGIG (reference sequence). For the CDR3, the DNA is TGTGCCTGGACTCCTACGCCTTATTCAAGCTCCTACGAGCAGTACTTC. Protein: CAWTPTPYSSSYEQYF.

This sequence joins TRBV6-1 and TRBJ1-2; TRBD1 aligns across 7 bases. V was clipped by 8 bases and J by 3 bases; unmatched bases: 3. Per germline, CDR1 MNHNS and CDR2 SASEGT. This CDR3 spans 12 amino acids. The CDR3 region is CASSQGDYGYTF. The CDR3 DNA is TGTGCCAGCTCCCAGGGGGACTATGGCTACACCTTC.

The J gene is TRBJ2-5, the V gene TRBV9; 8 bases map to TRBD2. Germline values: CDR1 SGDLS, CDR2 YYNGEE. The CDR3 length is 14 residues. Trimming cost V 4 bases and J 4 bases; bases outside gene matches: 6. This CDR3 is CASSTGGRVETQYF. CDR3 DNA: TGTGCCAGCAGCACGGGAGGGCGGGTAGAGACCCAGTACTTC.

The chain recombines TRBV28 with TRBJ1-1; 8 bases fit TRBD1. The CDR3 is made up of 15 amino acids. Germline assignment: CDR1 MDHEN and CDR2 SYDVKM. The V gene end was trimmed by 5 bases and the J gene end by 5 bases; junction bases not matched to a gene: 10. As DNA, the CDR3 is TGTGCCAGCAGTCCGTTGGGACAGGTTAAGACTGAAGCTTTCTTT. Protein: CASSPLGQVKTEAFF.

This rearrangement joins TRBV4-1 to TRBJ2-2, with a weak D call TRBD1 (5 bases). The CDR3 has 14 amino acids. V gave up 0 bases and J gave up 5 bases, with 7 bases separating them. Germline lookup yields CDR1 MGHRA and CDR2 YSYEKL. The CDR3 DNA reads TGCGCCAGCAGCCAAGACAGGGCGACCGGGGAGCTGTTTTTT. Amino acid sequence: CASSQDRATGELFF.

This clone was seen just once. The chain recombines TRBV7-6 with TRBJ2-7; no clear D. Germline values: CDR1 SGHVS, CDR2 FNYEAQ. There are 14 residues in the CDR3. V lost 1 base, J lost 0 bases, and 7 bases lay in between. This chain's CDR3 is CASSLGLSSYEQYF. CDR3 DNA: TGTGCCAGCAGCTTAGGCCTTAGCTCCTACGAGCAGTACTTC.

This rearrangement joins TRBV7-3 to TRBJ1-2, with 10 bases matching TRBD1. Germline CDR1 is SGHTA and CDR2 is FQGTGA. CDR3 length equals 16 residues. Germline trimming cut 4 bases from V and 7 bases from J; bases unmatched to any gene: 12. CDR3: CASSSGQGSALSGYTF. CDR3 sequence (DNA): TGTGCCAGCAGCTCGGGACAGGGGAGTGCTCTTTCTGGCTACACCTTC.

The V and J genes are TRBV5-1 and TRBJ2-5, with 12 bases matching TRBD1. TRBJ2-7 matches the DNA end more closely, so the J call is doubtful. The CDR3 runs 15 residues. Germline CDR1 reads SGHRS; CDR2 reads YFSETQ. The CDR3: CASSRLGQGAYEQYF. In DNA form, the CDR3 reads TGCGCCAGCAGCCGGTTGGGACAGGGGGCTTACGAGCAGTACTTC.

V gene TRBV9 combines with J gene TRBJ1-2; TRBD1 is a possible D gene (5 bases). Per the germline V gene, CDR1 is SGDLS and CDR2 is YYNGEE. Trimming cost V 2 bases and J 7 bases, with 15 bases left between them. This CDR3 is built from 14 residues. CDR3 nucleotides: TGTGCCAGCAGCGTGACAGAAATTATCTCTGGCTACACCTTC. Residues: CASSVTEIISGYTF. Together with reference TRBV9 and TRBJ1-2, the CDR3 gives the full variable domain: DSGVTQTPKHLITATGQRVTLRCSPRSGDLSVYWYQQSLDQGLQFLIQYYNGEERAKGNILERFSAQQFPDLHSELNLSSLELGDSALYFCASSVTEIISGYTFGSGTRLTVV.